This entry features one T cell receptor beta chain sequence. The data were produced by immunoSEQ multiplex PCR, yet TCRdb's version contains in-frame clones alone and is incomplete. The repertoire includes about 170,000 clones, about four fifths of them detected once, and roughly 12% sits in the top ten. Looked up from germline, CDR1 is SEHNR and CDR2 is FQNEAQ (reference sequence). The trim removed 1 base at V and 7 bases at J, leaving 13 bases unmatched. This CDR3 has 18 residues. This sample is drawn from a study of blood T cell repertoires in COVID-19. The wider study: In each case, the material was cDNA or gDNA derived from T cells, B-cell-depleted T cells, or PBMCs.

The study drew participants aged roughly 18 to 89 years from under 30 US areas. The sequence was obtained from a man aged 45-65 years who had recovered from COVID-19. Sequencing input: PBMCs or T cells enriched from blood (not recorded which). This sequence joins TRBV7-9 and TRBJ1-5; 10 positions agree with TRBD1. This CDR3 reads CASSLVWTGGSPGQPQHF. CDR3 bases: TGTGCCAGCAGCTTAGTTTGGACAGGGGGTAGCCCAGGGCAGCCCCAGCATTTT.